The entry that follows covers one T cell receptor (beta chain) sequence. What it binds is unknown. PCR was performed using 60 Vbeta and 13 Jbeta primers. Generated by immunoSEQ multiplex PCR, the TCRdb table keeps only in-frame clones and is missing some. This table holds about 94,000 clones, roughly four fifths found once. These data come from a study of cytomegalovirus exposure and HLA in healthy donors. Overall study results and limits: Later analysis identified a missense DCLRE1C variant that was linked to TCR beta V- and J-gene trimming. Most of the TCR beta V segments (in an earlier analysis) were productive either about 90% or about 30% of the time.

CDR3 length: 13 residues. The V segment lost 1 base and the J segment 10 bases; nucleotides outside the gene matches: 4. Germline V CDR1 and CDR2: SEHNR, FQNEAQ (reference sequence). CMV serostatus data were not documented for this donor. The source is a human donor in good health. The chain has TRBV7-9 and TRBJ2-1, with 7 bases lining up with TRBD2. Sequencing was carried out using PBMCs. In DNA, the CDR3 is TGTGCCAGCAGCTTAGGCGGGAGCAGGGAGCAGTTCTTC. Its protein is CASSLGGSREQFF.